The 30 T cell receptor beta chains in this list originate from one sample, sequenced in a study of human thymus T cells. Libraries were prepared by immunoSEQ multiplex PCR; TCRdb keeps only in-frame clonotypes and omits some of them. This table has 46,000 or so clones, approximately 95% appearing once. Sequences were obtained from blood. The receptors originated from a girl younger than two with a congenital heart defect but otherwise immunologically healthy.

J is TRBJ2-5 and V is TRBV6-1, with 9 bases aligning to TRBD1. Germline CDR1 is MNHNS and CDR2 is SASEGT. This CDR3 region has 15 residues. Trimming took 0 bases from V and 2 from J; bases not matched to a gene: 1. The CDR3 loop is CASSEATGGQETQYF. The CDR3 region has the DNA TGTGCCAGCAGTGAAGCGACAGGGGGTCAAGAGACCCAGTACTTC.

Note on this clone: One end of the junction does not line up with germline, which may come from a read error. The genes are TRBV2 and TRBJ2-2; 9 nucleotides agree with TRBD1. Germline-derived CDR1 and CDR2 are SNHLY and FYNNEI. CDR3 size: 16 residues. The CDR3 DNA follows: TGTGCCAGCAGTGGGACGGGACAGGGTGGAAATGGGGCGCTGTTTTTT. Its protein is CASSGTGQGGNGALFF.

The chain recombines TRBV7-2 with TRBJ2-7; 8 bases agree with TRBD1. Germline trimming cut 1 base from V and 3 bases from J; bases unmatched to any gene: 5. Germline values: CDR1 SGHTA, CDR2 FQGNSA. The CDR3 is 15 residues long. CDR3 sequence reads: CASSLVAQGGYEQYF. The CDR3, as DNA: TGTGCCAGCAGCTTAGTGGCACAGGGGGGCTACGAGCAGTACTTC.

The chain couples TRBV27 to TRBJ2-1; tentative D call: TRBD1 (6 bases). Germline-derived CDR1 and CDR2 are MNHEY and SMNVEV (reference sequence). The V end lost 1 base, the J end lost 0 bases, and 10 bases lay between the germline ends. The CDR3 contains 16 residues. As DNA, the CDR3 is TGTGCCAGCAGTTTATTGGGGGCCCCCTCCTACAATGAGCAGTTCTTC. As protein: CASSLLGAPSYNEQFF.

V and J are TRBV28 and TRBJ2-7; D may match TRBD1 or TRBD2 (5 bases each). Trimming stripped 4 bases from V and 6 bases from J, with 13 bases between. The CDR3 is made up of 13 amino acids. CDR1 MDHEN and CDR2 SYDVKM come from the germline V gene. In DNA, the CDR3 is TGTGCCAGCAGTTCCGAGCCTGGGGGCGAGCAGTACTTC. It yields the protein CASSSEPGGEQYF.

This clone appeared a single time. V and J are TRBV9 and TRBJ2-7; 9 nucleotides line up with TRBD1. Germline lookup yields CDR1 SGDLS and CDR2 YYNGEE. The CDR3 contains 15 residues. After removal of 0 bases from V and 3 bases from J, the junction contained 4 bases not matched to a gene. The CDR3 sequence: CASSVESGQGYEQYF. CDR3 in DNA: TGTGCCAGCAGCGTAGAGTCGGGACAGGGCTACGAGCAGTACTTC.

The chain's CDR3 is CASRSGGVDYGYTF. The CDR3 region has the DNA TGTGCCAGCCGATCAGGGGGGGTGGACTATGGCTACACCTTC. The genes are TRBV6-1 and TRBJ1-2; 7 nucleotides match TRBD1. The CDR3 is 14 residues long. Germline CDR1 and CDR2: MNHNS and SASEGT. After removal of 8 bases from V and 3 bases from J, the junction contained 9 bases not matched to a gene.

The chain links TRBV6-4 to TRBJ2-3; 11 bases align to TRBD1. Germline V gene lookup returns CDR1 MRHNA and CDR2 SNTAGT. CDR3 length: 15 amino acids. Trimming cost V 6 bases and J 3 bases; bases outside gene matches: 5. Written as DNA, the CDR3 is TGTGCCAGCAGGAGGACAGGGGGCGAGACAGATACGCAGTATTTT. Translated, it gives CASRRTGGETDTQYF.

This clone was seen only a few times. V gene TRBV7-2 combines with J gene TRBJ2-1; 11 positions match TRBD2. Germline loops: CDR1 SGHTA, CDR2 FQGNSA. The V gene end was trimmed by 4 bases and the J gene end by 4 bases; junction bases not matched to a gene: 6. The CDR3 contains 16 residues. The CDR3 sequence: CASSSSSGGIYNEQFF. Here the CDR3 DNA reads TGTGCCAGCAGCTCCTCTAGCGGGGGGATTTACAATGAGCAGTTCTTC.

The table lists this clone with a count of one. The chain joins TRBV5-6 to TRBJ1-1; the match to TRBD1 covers 8 bases. Trimming took 0 bases from V and 3 from J; bases not matched to a gene: 1. The CDR3 is made up of 14 amino acids. Germline V gene sequence: CDR1 SGHDT, CDR2 YYEEEE. The CDR3 spells CASSLAGGDTEAFF. The CDR3 region has the DNA TGTGCCAGCAGCTTGGCAGGGGGCGACACTGAAGCTTTCTTT.

The chain joins TRBV7-9 to TRBJ1-2, with TRBD1 identical over 12 bases. Germline V gene lookup returns CDR1 SEHNR and CDR2 FQNEAQ (reference sequence). Germline trimming cut 5 bases from V and 6 bases from J; bases unmatched to any gene: 4. This CDR3 contains 14 residues. CDR3 sequence (DNA): TGTGCCAGCAGCCTCGGGACAGGGGGCGATGGCTACACCTTC. Amino acid sequence: CASSLGTGGDGYTF.

The chain employs TRBV23-1 and TRBJ2-7; TRBD1 matches 9 bases. TRBV23-1 is an ORF, with its function uncertain. The length of the CDR3 is 14 residues. Unmatched junction bases numbered 3, after V lost 3 bases and J lost 3 bases. In nucleotides, the CDR3 is TGCGCCAGCAGTCAGCCGGGACAGGGCTACGAGCAGTACTTC. Translating it yields CASSQPGQGYEQYF.

This rearrangement joins TRBV11-2 to TRBJ2-3; unclear D gene. Trimming removed 1 base from V and 0 bases from J, with 5 bases in between. The CDR3 has 14 amino acids. Per the germline V gene, CDR1 is SGHAT and CDR2 is FQNNGV. The CDR3 sequence: CASSLGRSTDTQYF. The CDR3 nucleotides read TGTGCCAGCAGCTTAGGACGTAGCACAGATACGCAGTATTTT.

This chain links TRBV6-1 with TRBJ1-1, with D unclear. With 2 bases removed from V and 1 base from J, the gap between germline ends came to 17 bases. Germline lookup yields CDR1 MNHNS and CDR2 SASEGT. This CDR3 contains 17 residues. As DNA, the CDR3 is TGTGCCAGCAGTGAATTCCCGTCAGTAGGTCCGAACACTGAAGCTTTCTTT. Encoded protein: CASSEFPSVGPNTEAFF.

The chain recombines TRBV4-1 with TRBJ2-2; D not resolved. Germline V gene lookup returns CDR1 MGHRA and CDR2 YSYEKL. The V gene lost 0 bases and the J gene lost 6 bases, with 14 bases spanning the gap. The length of the CDR3 is 16 residues. The CDR3 protein is CASSQDPGVYAGELFF. CDR3 sequence (DNA): TGCGCCAGCAGCCAAGATCCAGGAGTCTACGCCGGGGAGCTGTTTTTT.

The chain couples TRBV4-3 to TRBJ2-7, with D perhaps matching TRBD1 (6 bases). Trimming took off 0 bases at V and 3 bases at J, with 18 bases between the two ends. The germline CDR1 and CDR2 sequences are LGHNA and YSLEER. There are 17 residues in the CDR3. The CDR3 here is CASSQEASQGWGYEQYF. CDR3 nucleotide sequence: TGCGCCAGCAGCCAAGAGGCGTCCCAGGGGTGGGGCTACGAGCAGTACTTC.

Only one count was recorded for this clone. The chain employs TRBV5-6 and TRBJ2-5; perhaps TRBD2 as D (6 bases). CDR3 length: 14 amino acids. Germline CDR1 reads SGHDT; CDR2 reads YYEEEE. Trimming shortened V by 0 bases and J by 4 bases, and 10 bases separated the two germline ends. The CDR3 sequence is CASSLVGDSETQYF. As DNA, the CDR3 is TGTGCCAGCAGCTTGGTGGGGGACTCAGAGACCCAGTACTTC.

The CDR3 nucleotides are TGTGCCAGGCCGGTAGTCCAGGGACTTAACACTGAAGCTTTCTTT. It encodes CARPVVQGLNTEAFF. The chain links TRBV19 to TRBJ1-1; tentatively, D is TRBD1 (5 bases). The V and J ends lost 9 bases and 2 bases respectively, with 19 bases between them. The germline V gene has CDR1 LNHDA and CDR2 SQIVND (reference sequence). The CDR3 runs to 15 residues. The full variable domain, with the rest looked up from reference TRBV19 and TRBJ1-1, is DGGITQSPKYLFRKEGQNVTLSCEQNLNHDAMYWYRQDPGQGLRLIYYSQIVNDFQKGDIAEGYSVSREKKESFPLTVTSAQKNPTAFYLCARPVVQGLNTEAFFGQGTRLTVV.

The genes are TRBV5-6 and TRBJ2-7, with TRBD2 matching over 8 bases. The CDR3 is made up of 15 amino acids. Trimming cost V 4 bases and J 1 base; bases outside gene matches: 7. CDR1 is SGHDT and CDR2 is YYEEEE in the germline V gene. The CDR3 sequence is CASSHSGAGSYEQYF. The CDR3 DNA reads TGTGCCAGCAGCCATAGCGGGGCCGGATCCTACGAGCAGTACTTC.

CDR3 in DNA: TGTGCCAGCTCACCCCCAAGCCGATTTTATGGGGCCAACGTCCTGACTTTC. Translation gives CASSPPSRFYGANVLTF. The chain links TRBV18 to TRBJ2-6, with D hard to call. CDR3 length: 17 residues. Trimming shortened V by 3 bases and J by 3 bases, and 15 bases separated the two germline ends. Germline V gene data show CDR1 as KGHSH and CDR2 as LQKENI.

For this clone: The same CDR3 also results from other DNA sequences found in this sample. The chain uses TRBV5-6 and TRBJ2-7; 7 bases agree with TRBD2. Trimming cost V 5 bases and J 2 bases; bases outside gene matches: 10. The CDR3 consists of 15 residues. CDR1 SGHDT and CDR2 YYEEEE come from the germline V gene. The chain's CDR3 is CASRQAGTKAYEQYF. The CDR3 DNA reads as TGTGCCAGCAGGCAAGCCGGGACTAAAGCCTACGAGCAGTACTTC.

This CDR3 is CASSWSTGGAGELFF. The CDR3 DNA sequence: TGTGCCAGCAGTTGGTCAACGGGAGGAGCCGGGGAGCTGTTTTTT. This chain connects TRBV27 to TRBJ2-2, with 7 bases matching TRBD2. Germline V gives CDR1 MNHEY, CDR2 SMNVEV (reference sequence). V shed 4 bases and J 6 bases; nucleotides not matched to a gene: 8. This CDR3 is 15 amino acids long.

This chain connects TRBV7-2 to TRBJ2-1, with 15 bases that match TRBD2. J gave up 10 bases and V 5 bases, and 9 bases lay outside the gene matches. Germline CDR1 reads SGHTA; CDR2 reads FQGNSA. This CDR3 region has 16 residues. CDR3 sequence: CASSPTRTSGRAEQFF. The CDR3 bases are TGTGCCAGCAGCCCCACCCGGACTAGCGGGAGGGCCGAGCAGTTCTTC.

This clone was detected once. A read error may account for a junction end that differs from germline. J is TRBJ1-2 and V is TRBV2, with D possibly matching TRBD1 (6 bases). This CDR3 has 15 amino acids. From germline, CDR1 is SNHLY and CDR2 FYNNEI. The CDR3 bases are TGTGCCAGCCGTGACAGGCCGACCCGTTTGGGTGGCTACACCTTC. It translates to CASRDRPTRLGGYTF. Full variable domain (rest looked up from reference TRBV2 and TRBJ1-2): EPEVTQTPSHQVTQMGQEVILRCVPISNHLYFYWYRQILGQKVEFLVSFYNNEISEKSEIFDDQFSVERPDGSNFTLKIRSTKLEDSAMYFCASRDRPTRLGGYTFGSGTRLTVV.

The chain couples TRBV19 to TRBJ2-1; 9 nucleotides align to TRBD2. The CDR3 is 17 residues long. The junction had 17 bases not matched to a gene; V was cut back by 5 bases and J by 9 bases. Per germline, CDR1 LNHDA and CDR2 SQIVND (reference sequence). CDR3: CASSPLISGSPRGEQFF. The DNA of the CDR3 is TGTGCCAGTAGTCCCCTGATTAGCGGGAGTCCACGGGGTGAGCAGTTCTTC.

V is TRBV11-3 and J is TRBJ2-2; either TRBD1 or TRBD2 may fit D (5 bases each). V dropped 5 bases and J dropped 2 bases, with 9 bases sitting between them. The CDR3 runs to 14 residues. Looked up from germline, CDR1 is SGHNT and CDR2 is YENEEA. The CDR3, as DNA: TGTGCCAGCAGCCACCGGGACAACACCGGGGAGCTGTTTTTT. Its translation is CASSHRDNTGELFF.

The gene calls are TRBV10-2 and TRBJ1-5; the D gene is possibly TRBD1 (5 bases). The CDR3 consists of 14 residues. V was cut by 8 bases and J by 7 bases, with 18 bases left in between. In germline, CDR1 is WSHSY, CDR2 SAAADI. The CDR3: CASWLPGQGQPQHF. The CDR3, as DNA: TGCGCCAGCTGGCTCCCCGGTCAGGGCCAGCCCCAGCATTTT.

The CDR3 bases are TGTGCCAGCAGTGGACAGAAGGACATTCAGTACTTC. Amino acid sequence: CASSGQKDIQYF. This chain joins TRBV28 and TRBJ2-4; weak D call: TRBD1 (6 bases). The CDR3 totals 12 residues. V lost 5 bases, J lost 8 bases, and 10 bases lay in between. Germline lookup yields CDR1 MDHEN and CDR2 SYDVKM.

J is TRBJ1-3 and V is TRBV25-1; D is possibly TRBD1 (5 bases). Trimming left V 4 bases short and J 0 bases short, with 10 bases between. CDR1 MGHDK and CDR2 SYGVNS come from the germline V gene. This CDR3 has 15 residues. CDR3 DNA sequence: TGTGCCAGCAGTGTACGACAGTCCTCTGGAAACACCATATATTTT. It codes for CASSVRQSSGNTIYF. Complete variable domain (other parts from reference TRBV25-1 and TRBJ1-3): EADIYQTPRYLVIGTGKKITLECSQTMGHDKMYWYQQDPGMELHLIHYSYGVNSTEKGDLSSESTVSRIRTEHFPLTLESARPSHTSQYLCASSVRQSSGNTIYFGEGSWLTVV.

The rearrangement links TRBV27 to TRBJ2-4; no definite D call. Germline loops: CDR1 MNHEY, CDR2 SMNVEV (reference sequence). V lost 3 bases to trimming and J lost 5 bases, with 8 bases between them. The CDR3 loop spans 13 amino acids. DNA for the CDR3: TGTGCCAGCAGTTTCTCGGACCAAAACATTCAGTACTTC. Its translation: CASSFSDQNIQYF.